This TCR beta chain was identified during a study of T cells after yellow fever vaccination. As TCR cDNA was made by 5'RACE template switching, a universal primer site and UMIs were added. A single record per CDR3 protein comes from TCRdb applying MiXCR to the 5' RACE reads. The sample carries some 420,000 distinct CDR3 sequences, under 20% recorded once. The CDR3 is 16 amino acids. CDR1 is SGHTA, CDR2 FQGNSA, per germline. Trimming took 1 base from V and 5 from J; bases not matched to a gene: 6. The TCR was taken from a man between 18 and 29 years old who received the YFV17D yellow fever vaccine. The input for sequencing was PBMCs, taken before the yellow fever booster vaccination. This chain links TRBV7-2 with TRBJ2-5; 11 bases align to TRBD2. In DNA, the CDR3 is TGTGCCAGCAGCTTAGATAGCGGGGGGGCCGGGGAGACCCAGTACTTC. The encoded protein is CASSLDSGGAGETQYF.